One and the same sample provided the 26 T cell receptor beta chains below, sequenced in a study of blood T cell repertoires in COVID-19. Sequenced by immunoSEQ multiplex PCR; TCRdb stores in-frame clones only, minus some. The sample records about 70,000 clones, 86% being singletons. Sequencing was carried out using peripheral blood. These TCRs come from a man aged 65-85 years with active COVID-19.

The genes are TRBV29-1 and TRBJ2-2; 8 bases are shared with TRBD1. The CDR3 is 13 residues long. Germline CDR1 and CDR2: SQVTM and ANQGSEA. V was pared by 6 bases and J by 7 bases, with 7 bases of the junction left unmatched. CDR3 nucleotides: TGCAGCGTCACGAGCACAGGGGGCGGGGAGCTGTTTTTT. Its protein is CSVTSTGGGELFF.

The J gene is TRBJ1-6, the V gene TRBV18; 10 bases are shared with TRBD1. The CDR3 loop spans 15 amino acids. Germline V gene sequence: CDR1 KGHSH, CDR2 LQKENI. V shed 3 bases and J 7 bases; nucleotides not matched to a gene: 3. Here the CDR3 reads CASSPGTGVNSPLHF. CDR3 in DNA: TGTGCCAGCTCACCCGGGACAGGGGTAAATTCACCCCTCCACTTT.

Only one count was recorded for this clone. The rearrangement uses TRBV4-2 and TRBJ2-5; tentative D call: TRBD2 (6 bases). The germline CDR1 and CDR2 sequences are LGHNA and YNFKEQ. Trimming shortened V by 1 base and J by 5 bases, and 14 bases separated the two germline ends. The CDR3 runs 15 residues. CDR3 in amino acids: CASSQGGRERETQYF. DNA for the CDR3: TGTGCCAGCAGCCAAGGGGGCCGGGAGCGGGAGACCCAGTACTTC.

The CDR3 reads CASSQDSQNTGGRYEQYF. The CDR3 coding sequence is TGTGCCAGCAGCCAAGATTCCCAAAACACAGGGGGCCGCTACGAGCAGTACTTC. The rearrangement joins TRBV4-2 to TRBJ2-7; TRBD1 aligns across 9 bases. The V segment lost 0 bases and the J segment 3 bases; nucleotides outside the gene matches: 12. The CDR3 is 18 residues long. CDR1 and CDR2 from the germline V gene are LGHNA and YNFKEQ.

A remark on this clone: At the DNA level, this CDR3 is encoded by other sequences in the same sample as well. The chain recombines TRBV19 with TRBJ1-2; 7 bases line up with TRBD1. The CDR3 is 13 residues long. V lost 6 bases, J lost 3 bases, and 4 bases stayed unmatched. From germline, CDR1 is LNHDA and CDR2 SQIVND (reference sequence). The CDR3 bases are TGTGCCAGTAGACGGGACAGAGACTATGGCTACACCTTC. This sequence encodes CASRRDRDYGYTF.

The gene calls are TRBV7-6 and TRBJ2-1; 9 positions match TRBD2. Germline-derived CDR1 and CDR2 are SGHVS and FNYEAQ. V was pared by 5 bases and J by 8 bases, with 19 bases of the junction left unmatched. The CDR3 extends over 18 amino acids. The CDR3 DNA sequence: TGTGCCAGCAGCGACATCCCGCGGGCGGGAGGGCCGCGGGATGAGCAGTTCTTC. It is translated as CASSDIPRAGGPRDEQFF.

This chain joins TRBV29-1 and TRBJ1-4; a possible D gene is TRBD1 (6 bases). Germline CDR1 SQVTM, CDR2 ANQGSEA. The CDR3 runs 13 residues. V was shortened by 3 bases and J by 8 bases, with 13 bases between the two germline ends. The CDR3 coding sequence is TGCAGCGTTGACGCGGGGGGCGGCGAAAAACTGTTTTTT. The encoded protein is CSVDAGGGEKLFF.

In regard to this clone: One junction end disagrees with the germline gene, perhaps due to a read error. V usage is TRBV19 and J usage is TRBJ2-6, with no clear D. The CDR3 is 16 amino acids. Per the germline V gene, CDR1 is LNHDA and CDR2 is SQIVND (reference sequence). CDR3 sequence: CASSLDSGGGANVLTF. Written as DNA, the CDR3 is TGTGCCAGTAGTCTAGATTCTGGCGGTGGGGCCAACGTCCTGACTTTC. The full variable domain, completed using reference TRBV19 and TRBJ2-6, is DGGITQSPKYLFRKEGQNVTLSCEQNLNHDAMYWYRQDPGQGLRLIYYSQIVNDFQKGDIAEGYSVSREKKESFPLTVTSAQKNPTAFYLCASSLDSGGGANVLTFGAGSRLTVL.

The chain carries TRBV28 and TRBJ1-5; 9 bases are a match to TRBD1. The CDR3 extends over 15 amino acids. Germline CDR1 reads MDHEN; CDR2 reads SYDVKM. V was pared by 6 bases and J by 2 bases, with 5 bases of the junction left unmatched. The CDR3 DNA follows: TGTGCCAGCAGCACAGGGGGCGATGGCAATCAGCCCCAGCATTTT. This codes for CASSTGGDGNQPQHF.

The genes are TRBV6-6 and TRBJ2-2; 7 bases match TRBD2. Germline loops: CDR1 MNHNY, CDR2 SVGAGI (reference sequence). V shed 8 bases and J 5 bases; nucleotides not matched to a gene: 5. This CDR3 is 13 amino acids long. The CDR3 DNA follows: TGTGCCAGCGAGCGGGGCGGGACCGGGGAGCTGTTTTTT. The encoded protein is CASERGGTGELFF.

V gene TRBV7-2 combines with J gene TRBJ2-3; 14 bases map to TRBD2. V lost 5 bases, J lost 8 bases, and 9 bases stayed unmatched. CDR1 SGHTA and CDR2 FQGNSA come from the germline V gene. This CDR3 is built from 16 residues. The CDR3 DNA is TGTGCCAGCAGCCCCCGACTAGCGGGAGGGGGTAGTACGCAGTATTTT. Residues: CASSPRLAGGGSTQYF.

The chain couples TRBV28 to TRBJ2-1; 7 bases fit TRBD2. The CDR3 is 15 amino acids. V was pared by 6 bases and J by 3 bases, with 8 bases of the junction left unmatched. Germline-derived CDR1 and CDR2 are MDHEN and SYDVKM. The CDR3 reads CASSSGLGDYNEQFF. The CDR3 nucleotides are TGTGCCAGCAGCTCCGGACTAGGTGACTACAATGAGCAGTTCTTC.

The V call is TRBV5-5, the J call TRBJ2-5; D gene ambiguous. The CDR3 spans 11 residues. Trimming removed 7 bases at V and 5 bases at J, with 9 bases between. The germline CDR1 and CDR2 sequences are SGHKS and YYEKEE (reference sequence). The CDR3 DNA sequence: TGTGCCAGCCGACCCGGGGAGACCCAGTACTTC. The encoded protein is CASRPGETQYF. Drawing the rest from reference TRBV5-5 and TRBJ2-5, the complete variable domain is DAGVTQSPTHLIKTRGQQVTLRCSPISGHKSVSWYQQVLGQGPQFIFQYYEKEERGRGNFPDRFSARQFPNYSSELNVNALLLGDSALYLCASRPGETQYFGPGTRLLVL.

The chain uses TRBV14 and TRBJ2-7; TRBD2 aligns across 7 bases. The CDR3 has 13 residues. Germline loops: CDR1 SGHDN, CDR2 FVKESK. V trimming: 3 bases; J trimming: 3 bases; junction bases outside the gene matches: 2. The CDR3 nucleotides are TGTGCCAGCAGCCATGGGGGGGGCTACGAGCAGTACTTC. It is translated as CASSHGGGYEQYF.

This chain joins TRBV14 and TRBJ1-1; D is possibly TRBD1 (6 bases). Germline lookup yields CDR1 SGHDN and CDR2 FVKESK. Trimming pared 4 bases from V and 3 bases from J, leaving 21 bases between. The CDR3 extends over 17 amino acids. CDR3 loop: CASSRLQGQGDYTEAFF. The CDR3, as DNA: TGTGCCAGCAGCCGCCTTCAGGGGCAGGGAGATTACACTGAAGCTTTCTTT.

The table lists this clone with a count of one. The V and J genes are TRBV4-2 and TRBJ1-6, with 7 bases lining up with TRBD1. V trimming: 4 bases; J trimming: 9 bases; junction bases outside the gene matches: 12. The CDR3 covers 16 residues. Per germline, CDR1 LGHNA and CDR2 YNFKEQ. The CDR3 coding sequence is TGTGCCAGCAGCCCAGCCCGACAGGGTTTAGGTTCACCCCTCCACTTT. Protein: CASSPARQGLGSPLHF.

This chain links TRBV15 with TRBJ2-2; D remains unclear. CDR1 and CDR2 (germline): LNHNV, YYDKDF (reference sequence). The CDR3 covers 12 residues. Trimming shortened V by 10 bases and J by 6 bases, and 12 bases separated the two germline ends. The CDR3 loop is CARVRCAGELFF. CDR3 sequence (DNA): TGTGCCAGAGTCCGTTGTGCCGGGGAGCTGTTTTTT.

This clone was seen a handful of times. The chain's CDR3 is CATGGLAGGGREQFF. The CDR3 DNA reads as TGTGCCACCGGGGGGCTAGCGGGAGGTGGGCGGGAGCAGTTCTTC. The chain recombines TRBV6-5 with TRBJ2-1; TRBD2 agrees at 11 bases. The length of the CDR3 is 15 residues. Germline trimming cut 10 bases from V and 10 bases from J; bases unmatched to any gene: 15. Germline lookup yields CDR1 MNHEY and CDR2 SVGAGI.

The chain combines TRBV28 with TRBJ2-7; 8 bases fit TRBD1. The CDR3 sequence is 17 residues long. Germline V lookup: CDR1 MDHEN, CDR2 SYDVKM. V shed 2 bases, J shed 0 bases, and the junction held 9 bases outside the gene matches. The CDR3 sequence: CASSLALRDRSSYEQYF. DNA for the CDR3: TGTGCCAGCAGTTTAGCCCTCCGGGACAGGAGCTCCTACGAGCAGTACTTC.

The chain is built from TRBV7-3 and TRBJ2-3, with D possibly being TRBD2 (5 bases). V was clipped by 8 bases and J by 1 base, with 7 bases between them. The CDR3 loop spans 12 amino acids. Germline assignment: CDR1 SGHTA and CDR2 FQGTGA. The CDR3 loop reads CASAEGTDTQYF. The CDR3 region has the DNA TGTGCCAGCGCGGAGGGCACAGATACGCAGTATTTT.

The gene calls are TRBV2 and TRBJ2-7, with 9 bases that match TRBD2. The germline V gene encodes CDR1 SNHLY and CDR2 FYNNEI. V lost 4 bases and J lost 2; bases outside the gene matches: 6. This CDR3 spans 15 amino acids. CDR3 DNA: TGTGCCAGCAGTGCTTCGGCTAGCGGGGCCTACGAGCAGTACTTC. Residues: CASSASASGAYEQYF. Looking up the rest from reference TRBV2 and TRBJ2-7 gives the full variable domain: EPEVTQTPSHQVTQMGQEVILRCVPISNHLYFYWYRQILGQKVEFLVSFYNNEISEKSEIFDDQFSVERPDGSNFTLKIRSTKLEDSAMYFCASSASASGAYEQYFGPGTRLTVT.

The chain couples TRBV4-3 to TRBJ2-7; 9 nucleotides agree with TRBD1. The CDR3 has 14 amino acids. Germline V gene data show CDR1 as LGHNA and CDR2 as YSLEER. J gave up 4 bases and V 2 bases, and 3 bases lay outside the gene matches. CDR3 residues: CASSQRTGEYEQYF. CDR3 coding DNA: TGCGCCAGCAGCCAAAGGACAGGGGAATACGAGCAGTACTTC.

The chain combines TRBV5-4 with TRBJ2-6; D is unresolved. This CDR3 comprises 18 residues. CDR1 is SGHNT and CDR2 is YYREEE in the germline V gene (reference sequence). Trimming took 1 base from V and 0 from J, leaving 14 bases between them. CDR3 in amino acids: CASSLYPPPSSGANVLTF. The CDR3 DNA reads as TGTGCCAGCAGCTTGTACCCCCCACCCAGCTCTGGGGCCAACGTCCTGACTTTC.

The CDR3: CASSQGKACGQETQYF. CDR3 sequence (DNA): TGTGCCAGCAGCCAAGGGAAGGCCTGCGGCCAAGAGACCCAGTACTTC. The chain joins TRBV3-1 (or the pseudogene TRBV3-2) to TRBJ2-5; D not resolved. The CDR3 spans 16 residues. CDR1 and CDR2 from the germline V gene are LGHDT and YNNKEL (reference sequence). V lost 1 base, J lost 1 base, and 13 bases lay in between.

This clone appeared once. The genes are TRBV30 and TRBJ2-7; 11 nucleotides match TRBD1. The trim removed 5 bases at V and 0 bases at J, leaving 0 bases unmatched. The CDR3 contains 13 residues. Germline values: CDR1 GTSNPN, CDR2 SVGIG (reference sequence). The CDR3 is CAWGTGGSYEQYF. Written as DNA, the CDR3 is TGTGCCTGGGGGACAGGGGGCTCCTACGAGCAGTACTTC.

The chain combines TRBV25-1 with TRBJ2-7, with D perhaps matching TRBD2 (7 bases). The germline CDR1 and CDR2 sequences are MGHDK and SYGVNS. V lost 5 bases and J lost 2, with 19 bases in between. This CDR3 has 16 residues. The CDR3 loop is CASSPLGGPPTYEQYF. The DNA for the CDR3 is TGTGCCAGCAGTCCCCTGGGGGGGCCACCTACCTACGAGCAGTACTTC.